Below, 8 T cell receptor beta chains from the same sample are listed, as sequenced in a study of glioma-infiltrating T cells. Amplification of TCR alpha and beta CDR3 regions from RNA used iRepertoire nested multiplex PCR. TCRdb analysed the multiplex PCR reads with MiXCR anew, one entry per CDR3 protein. The table lists around 140,000 distinct CDR3 sequences, approximately 39% of them singletons. The sequencing sample was made of glioma tissue, nonneoplastic brain tissue, or PBMCs (not recorded which). The source is a human donor with low-grade glioma or glioblastoma, undergoing nonglioma brain surgery, or in good health (not recorded which).

The table lists this clonotype with a few counts. The V gene is TRBV24-1, the J gene TRBJ2-3; D may be TRBD2 (7 bases). Germline CDR1 is KGHDR and CDR2 is SFDVKD. The CDR3 consists of 16 residues. V lost 1 base, J lost 6 bases, and 16 bases lay in between. The DNA for the CDR3 is TGTGCCACCAGTGATTTATCGGGGGGCCTCAGGGATACGCAGTATTTT. Protein: CATSDLSGGLRDTQYF.

This clonotype was observed a handful of times. The chain couples TRBV27 to TRBJ1-1, with 7 nucleotides matching TRBD1. The CDR3 contains 14 residues. Germline-derived CDR1 and CDR2 are MNHEY and SMNVEV (reference sequence). J lost 3 bases, V lost 4 bases, and 5 bases had no gene match. Written as DNA, the CDR3 is TGTGCCAGCAGTTCGACAGGGCTTTACACTGAAGCTTTCTTT. This encodes CASSSTGLYTEAFF.

The chain couples TRBV6-6 to TRBJ2-5, with D tentatively TRBD2 (6 bases). The V gene lost 2 bases and the J gene lost 4 bases, with 14 bases spanning the gap. Germline CDR1 and CDR2: MNHNY and SVGAGI (reference sequence). The length of the CDR3 is 15 residues. This CDR3 is CASSYDSGEVETQYF. The DNA of the CDR3 is TGTGCCAGCAGTTACGATTCGGGGGAGGTAGAGACCCAGTACTTC.

The V gene is TRBV4-1, the J gene TRBJ2-5; D is unclear. This CDR3 is 13 amino acids long. Trimming pared 4 bases from V and 5 bases from J, leaving 11 bases between. The germline V gene has CDR1 MGHRA and CDR2 YSYEKL. The CDR3 DNA is TGCGCCAGCAGCCGCACACTGGGGGAGACCCAGTACTTC. This gives the protein CASSRTLGETQYF.

This clonotype turned up a few times. V gene TRBV4-2 combines with J gene TRBJ1-3, with a possible D match to TRBD1 (5 bases). Germline assignment: CDR1 LGHNA and CDR2 YNFKEQ. The V end was cut by 4 bases, the J end by 0 bases, with 13 bases between. CDR3 size: 16 residues. The CDR3 coding sequence is TGTGCCAGCAGCCCTGTGGGGCTAAGCTCTGGAAACACCATATATTTT. Amino acid sequence: CASSPVGLSSGNTIYF.

There are many counts of this clonotype. The chain links TRBV20-1 to TRBJ1-2; D might be TRBD1 (5 bases). The CDR3 sequence is 11 residues long. V lost 6 bases, J lost 7 bases, and 12 bases lay in between. Germline V gene data show CDR1 as DFQATT and CDR2 as SNEGSKA (reference sequence). CDR3 region: CSAPIGGGYTF. For the CDR3, the DNA is TGCAGTGCCCCAATTGGGGGTGGCTACACCTTC.

With respect to this clonotype: The CDR3 does not close with the conserved phenylalanine or tryptophan, likely indicating a read error. This chain joins TRBV6-6 and TRBJ1-6, with D unclear. V shed 2 bases and J shed 7 bases, with 9 bases lying between them. The germline V gene encodes CDR1 MNHNY and CDR2 SVGAGI (reference sequence). CDR3 length equals 14 residues. CDR3 coding DNA: TGTGCCAGCAGTTACAGCGTCGGGAATTCACCCCTCCACCTT. Encoded protein: CASSYSVGNSPLHL.

This sequence joins TRBV4-1 and TRBJ1-1; D is unresolved. CDR1 MGHRA and CDR2 YSYEKL come from the germline V gene. Trimming took off 0 bases at V and 4 bases at J, with 15 bases between the two ends. This CDR3 is 16 amino acids long. The CDR3 nucleotides are TGCGCCAGCAGCCAAGAAGGGTATAGAAGGGTCACTGAAGCTTTCTTT. This gives the protein CASSQEGYRRVTEAFF.